These T cell receptor beta chains were read from a single sample in a study of CD8+ T cells in alopecia areata. Produced via immunoSEQ multiplex PCR; TCRdb's table is partial and in-frame only. The table has roughly 200,000 clones, almost 65% seen once; the top ten hold 1.5% to 2%. The sequenced sample was CD4+ T cells sorted from blood, obtained at week 0. The receptors derive from a human donor with alopecia areata. The CDR3 runs from the conserved cysteine through the conserved F or W. The order of the fields is D gene, J gene, clone size, V gene, CDR3 DNA, CDR3 protein. A D gene is named only where the DNA matches it firmly. Not every row has a clone size; where given, it reads once, few, many or a size class.

>NA|TRBJ1-1|NA|TRBV7-2
TGTGCCAGCAGCTTAGAGGGGAACACTGAAGCTTTCTTT
CASSLEGNTEAFF
>TRBD1|TRBJ2-1|once|TRBV2
TGTGCCAGCAGTACGCTAGCAGGGGGAGATGAGCAGTTCTTC
CASSTLAGGDEQFF
>TRBD1|TRBJ1-5|NA|TRBV4-3
TGCGCCAGCAGCCAAGAGTCGGGGACAGGGGTTAATCAGCCCCAGCATTTT
CASSQESGTGVNQPQHF
>TRBD1|TRBJ1-1|NA|TRBV9
TGTGCCAGCAGCGCTCGGACAGGGCTTTACACTGAAGCTTTCTTT
CASSARTGLYTEAFF
>NA|TRBJ2-7|NA|TRBV29-1
TGCAGCGGTGGCCAGGACAGTTACGAGCAGTACTTC
CSGGQDSYEQYF
>TRBD2|TRBJ2-5|NA|TRBV13
TGTGCCAGCAGCTCACGAGGTAGCGGGGGGTACGAGACCCAGTACTTC
CASSSRGSGGYETQYF
>NA|TRBJ2-7|NA|TRBV27
TGTGCCAGCAGTCCCGGATCCGACATCTCCTACGAGCAGTACTTC
CASSPGSDISYEQYF
>NA|TRBJ2-5|NA|TRBV4-3
TGCGCCAGCAGCCAAGATCTTCATGTAACTGGCCGCCGGTCGGAGACCCAGTACTTC
CASSQDLHVTGRRSETQYF
>NA|TRBJ2-2|once|TRBV5-1
TGCGCCAGCAGCTTGGGGATGTACACCGGGGAGCTGTTTTTT
CASSLGMYTGELFF
>NA|TRBJ2-1|NA|TRBV5-6
TGTGCCAGCAGCTTCGCTGGCGGCCGAAGCTCCTACAATGAGCAGTTCTTC
CASSFAGGRSSYNEQFF
>NA|TRBJ2-1|NA|TRBV29-1
TGCAGCGTTGGGGTTAGAGGGGCCCCCAACAATGAGCAGTTCTTC
CSVGVRGAPNNEQFF
>NA|TRBJ1-2|NA|TRBV4-3
TGCGCCAGCAGCCAAGCCACCTATGGCTATGGCTACACCTTC
CASSQATYGYGYTF
>TRBD2|TRBJ2-4|NA|TRBV6-6
TGTGCCAGCAGTTACCTGCAGCGGGGGGAAAACATTCAGTACTTC
CASSYLQRGENIQYF
>TRBD1|TRBJ1-1|NA|TRBV30
TGTGCCTGGAGTGCAATCGGACAGGGGGCGCAGACTGAAGCTTTCTTT
CAWSAIGQGAQTEAFF
>NA|TRBJ2-5|few|TRBV29-1
TGCAGCGCTGGACAGCAAGAGACCCAGTACTTC
CSAGQQETQYF
>TRBD1|TRBJ1-2|NA|TRBV6-1
TGTGCCAGCAGTGGGTTTGGGGACAGCGGAAGCTACACCTTC
CASSGFGDSGSYTF
>TRBD2|TRBJ2-1|NA|TRBV5-4
TGTGCCAGCAGCTTCGGGGGGGCCGGGGAGCAGTTCTTC
CASSFGGAGEQFF
>NA|TRBJ2-5|NA|TRBV29-1
TGCAGCGGGCAAGATCTGACAGAGACCCAGTACTTC
CSGQDLTETQYF
>NA|TRBJ2-3|NA|TRBV20-1
TGCAGTGCCCCCCTCACAGATACGCAGTATTTT
CSAPLTDTQYF
>NA|TRBJ2-1|NA|TRBV30
TGTGCCTGGAGTACTAGTGGGCCCTCATTCTTC
CAWSTSGPSFF
>TRBD2|TRBJ2-1|once|TRBV30
TGTGCCTGGAGGCTAGCGGGGATTCACAATGAGCAGTTCTTC
CAWRLAGIHNEQFF
>TRBD2|TRBJ2-1|few|TRBV7-9
TGTGCCAGCAGCTTGACTAGCGGGGGGACCTACAATGAGCAGTTCTTC
CASSLTSGGTYNEQFF
>TRBD1|TRBJ1-1|NA|TRBV30
TGTGCCTGGATGGACGACAGGGGGCTGAGTGAAGCTTTCTTT
CAWMDDRGLSEAFF
>NA|TRBJ1-1|NA|TRBV29-1
TGCAGCGCCTCTAGAGTTAACACTGAAGCTTTCTTT
CSASRVNTEAFF
>TRBD1|TRBJ1-1|NA|TRBV30
TGTGCCTGGAGTGTACGACAGGGGAACACTGAAGCTTTCTTT
CAWSVRQGNTEAFF
>NA|TRBJ1-1|NA|TRBV29-1
TGCAGCGTTGGAGGTAGTGGGGTCGGTACGAACACTGAAGCTTTCTTT
CSVGGSGVGTNTEAFF
>NA|TRBJ1-4|NA|TRBV29-1
TGCAGCTTTAGAGGAACGGGACAAGTTGAAAAACTGTTTTTT
CSFRGTGQVEKLFF
>TRBD1|TRBJ1-2|few|TRBV5-1
TGCGCCAGCAGCCCGGGACAGACAGACTATGGCTACACCTTC
CASSPGQTDYGYTF
>NA|TRBJ1-5|few|TRBV7-2
TGTGCCAGCAGCTTAATAGTAGGGTGGGATCAGCCCCAGCATTTT
CASSLIVGWDQPQHF
>TRBD1|TRBJ2-3|NA|TRBV6-5
TGTGCCAGCAGTGGACAGGGGGCAGATACGCAGTATTTT
CASSGQGADTQYF
>NA|TRBJ2-1|NA|TRBV7-6
TGTGCCAGCAGCTTAGGGGCGGATTACAATGAGCAGTTCTTC
CASSLGADYNEQFF
>NA|TRBJ1-5|NA|TRBV5-6
TGTGCCAGCAGCTACGCAGGGTTAAGCAATCAGCCCCAGCATTTT
CASSYAGLSNQPQHF
>NA|TRBJ2-5|NA|TRBV20-1
TGCAGTGCTACGCAACAAGAGACCCAGTACTTC
CSATQQETQYF
>NA|TRBJ1-1|few|TRBV20-1
TGCAGTGCTAAGTTCCGGCATGAAGCTTTCTTT
CSAKFRHEAFF
>NA|TRBJ2-1|NA|TRBV4-3
TGCGCCAGCAGCCAAGACCGAACAGGATACAATGAGCAGTTCTTC
CASSQDRTGYNEQFF
>NA|TRBJ2-1|NA|TRBV29-1
TGCAGCGTTGAGGAAGATCCGAATGAGCAGTTCTTC
CSVEEDPNEQFF
>NA|TRBJ1-6|NA|TRBV25-1
TGTGCCAGCAGTCTTCCGGGGTTTGGCTCACCCCTCCACTTT
CASSLPGFGSPLHF
>NA|TRBJ1-2|few|TRBV29-1
TGCAGCGTTGTAGGGGCAGACTATGGCTACACCTTC
CSVVGADYGYTF
>NA|TRBJ1-2|NA|TRBV30
TGTGCCTCGGGGACGGTCGGCTACACCTTC
CASGTVGYTF
>NA|TRBJ1-1|NA|TRBV7-8
TGTGCCAGCAGCTTGGTCGAGACAGGCCCGAACACTGAAGCTTTCTTT
CASSLVETGPNTEAFF
>NA|TRBJ2-7|NA|TRBV5-1
TGCGCCAGCAGCTCCCAGGGCTACGAGCAGTACTTC
CASSSQGYEQYF
>NA|TRBJ2-7|NA|TRBV7-6
TGTGCCAGCAGCTTGCCAGGAAGATCCTACGAGCAGTACTTC
CASSLPGRSYEQYF
>NA|TRBJ1-1|NA|TRBV2
TGTGCCAGCAGTGAAAATCCCGGGTGGTCGGACACTGAAGCTTTCTTT
CASSENPGWSDTEAFF
>TRBD1|TRBJ2-7|NA|TRBV7-9
TGTGCCAGCAGCTTAGGGGACAGGGGCATGGACGAGCAGTACTTC
CASSLGDRGMDEQYF
>TRBD2|TRBJ2-7|NA|TRBV4-3
TGCGCCAGCAGCCAAGATAGGGCGGGGACTAACCCCTACGAGCAGTACTTC
CASSQDRAGTNPYEQYF
>TRBD1|TRBJ1-4|NA|TRBV29-1
TGCAGCGCCTCACCCTGGGACAGGCCTAATGAAAAACTGTTTTTT
CSASPWDRPNEKLFF
>NA|TRBJ1-5|NA|TRBV15
TGTGCCACAGGGGGTTTCGGTCAGCCCCAGCATTTT
CATGGFGQPQHF
>TRBD2|TRBJ2-5|NA|TRBV5-6
TGTGCCAGCACTAGCGGGGGATGGGAGACCCAGTACTTC
CASTSGGWETQYF
>NA|TRBJ1-1|NA|TRBV30
TGTGCCTTCTACCCCTACGGCCGGCAGGAAGCTTTCTTT
CAFYPYGRQEAFF
>TRBD1|TRBJ1-2|once|TRBV29-1
TGCAGCGTGACAACCGGGACAGGGGAGTATGGCTACACCTTC
CSVTTGTGEYGYTF
>TRBD1|TRBJ1-2|NA|TRBV2
TGTGCCAGCAGTGAAACAGGGGATGGCTACACCTTC
CASSETGDGYTF
>NA|TRBJ2-3|NA|TRBV29-1
TGCAGCGTTAAGGGCCGTTTTCGGGAAGATACGCAGTATTTT
CSVKGRFREDTQYF
>NA|TRBJ2-1|NA|TRBV30
TGTGCCTGGAGTGCCCTAGGGAATGAGCAGTTCTTC
CAWSALGNEQFF
>NA|TRBJ1-1|NA|TRBV21-1
TGTGCCATCCCGACGTCAATAGACAGGGCCACTGAAGCTTTCTTT
CAIPTSIDRATEAFF
>NA|TRBJ2-4|few|TRBV7-6
TGTGCCAGCAGCTTAGCGCAGGGTAGCGACATTCAGTACTTC
CASSLAQGSDIQYF
>TRBD1|TRBJ2-3|NA|TRBV5-1
TGCGCCAGCCGACAGGGGACAGATACGCAGTATTTT
CASRQGTDTQYF
>NA|TRBJ2-7|NA|TRBV4-3
TGCGCCAGCAGCCAAGACCTTTATAGCCTCTCCTACGAGCAGTACTTC
CASSQDLYSLSYEQYF
>NA|TRBJ1-5|few|TRBV29-1
TGCAGCGTTGGAGAAGGGGGTGGGAATCAGCCCCAGCATTTT
CSVGEGGGNQPQHF
>NA|TRBJ1-2|NA|TRBV25-1
TGTGCCAGCAGTGAGGGGGGTAACTATGGCTACACCTTC
CASSEGGNYGYTF